The rows below give T cell receptor beta chains drawn from one sample of a study of CD4 T cells in relation to SARS-CoV-2 and coronaviruses. Sequencing was performed with immunoSEQ multiplex PCR; in TCRdb, only in-frame clones are kept and a portion is missing. The repertoire consists of approximately 50,000 clones, with roughly 94% occurring once and the leading ten covering around 0.41%. The sample was naive CD4+ T cells from PBMCs. The receptor source for this set is an adult with COVID-19. Each CDR3 is given with its conserved first and last residue. D genes are given only for firm matches. For some rows the clone size is stated as once, few or many, or as a class when expanded; others skip it.

abundance	v_gene	j_gene	d_gene	CDR3nt	CDR3aa
NA	TRBV28	TRBJ2-1	NA	TGTGCCAGCAGCCCCCCCCGGGGTTGGGACAATGAGCAGTTCTTC	CASSPPRGWDNEQFF
NA	TRBV30	TRBJ2-2	NA	TGTGCCTGGAGGAGGATCCTGAACACCGGGGAGCTGTTTTTT	CAWRRILNTGELFF
few	TRBV28	TRBJ2-7	NA	TGTGCCAGCAGTACGGGACTCAGCTCCTACGAGCAGTACTTC	CASSTGLSSYEQYF
NA	TRBV2	TRBJ2-7	TRBD2	TGTGCCAGCAGTGAAGGTGTGAGGGCGGGAGGGGATGGGGAGCAGTACTTC	CASSEGVRAGGDGEQYF
NA	TRBV2	TRBJ1-3	NA	TGTGCCAGCAGTGAACAGGGGAGGAACACCATATATTTT	CASSEQGRNTIYF
NA	TRBV19	TRBJ1-2	TRBD1	TGTGCCAGTAGTCAAGGAGTGCGGGACAGCTATAACTATGGCTACACCTTC	CASSQGVRDSYNYGYTF
NA	TRBV6-2/TRBV6-3	TRBJ2-5	NA	TGTGCCAGCAGCCAAAATCCAGAGACCCAGTACTTC	CASSQNPETQYF
NA	TRBV14	TRBJ2-7	TRBD2	TGTGCCAGCAGCCAGCACCTGGGAGGGACCCCGGAGGACTTC	CASSQHLGGTPEDF
NA	TRBV27	TRBJ2-7	TRBD2	TGTGCCAGCAGTTCGAATCTAGCGGGAGCGGGCAACCAGATCTCCTACGAGCAGTACTTC	CASSSNLAGAGNQISYEQYF
NA	TRBV4-1	TRBJ2-4	NA	TGCGCCAGCAGCCAAGGGGGGCGGGATAAGATCATCAAAAACATTCAGTACTTC	CASSQGGRDKIIKNIQYF
NA	TRBV7-9	TRBJ2-2	TRBD2	TGTGCCAGCAGCCGGGCGGGGGGACTAGACCGGACCGGGGAGCTGTTTTTT	CASSRAGGLDRTGELFF
NA	TRBV18	TRBJ2-5	TRBD2	TGTGCCAGCTCACCCTTGAAGACTAGCCAGGCCGAGACCCAGTACTTC	CASSPLKTSQAETQYF
NA	TRBV25-1	TRBJ2-2	NA	TGTGCCAGCAGTGAATTGGGGGGAGCGGAACCCGGGGAGCTGTTTTTT	CASSELGGAEPGELFF
NA	TRBV28	TRBJ2-5	NA	TGTGCCAGCAGTTCGCTCAGACGGGGAAACCAAGAGACCCAGTACTTC	CASSSLRRGNQETQYF
NA	TRBV19	TRBJ2-1	TRBD2	TGTGCCAGTAGTATAGACCCGACTAGCGGGAGCCGACGGAATGAGCAGTTCTTC	CASSIDPTSGSRRNEQFF
NA	TRBV4-2	TRBJ2-1	NA	TGTGCCAGCAGCCAAGTAACGGCGAATGAGCAGTTCTTC	CASSQVTANEQFF
once	TRBV28	TRBJ2-7	TRBD2	TGTGCCAGCAGTTTACTAGCGGGAGAAACCTACGAGCAGTACTTC	CASSLLAGETYEQYF
NA	TRBV18	TRBJ2-7	NA	TGTGCCAGCTCACCAGGCCAGGCCCTCGACGAGCAGTACTTC	CASSPGQALDEQYF
NA	TRBV10-2	TRBJ2-7	TRBD1	TGCGCCAGCAGCCTAGGGACAGGGCCCTACGAGCAGTACTTC	CASSLGTGPYEQYF
few	TRBV28	TRBJ1-2	NA	TGTGCCAGCAGTTTATCAGGCCGGGCTCGTGGCTACACCTTC	CASSLSGRARGYTF
once	TRBV19	TRBJ2-3	TRBD1	TGTGCCAGTGTAGGGACGACAGGACAGGGCCGGGGCACAGATACGCAGTATTTT	CASVGTTGQGRGTDTQYF
NA	TRBV5-4	TRBJ1-2	TRBD1	TGTGCCAGCAGCTTCCAGGGACAGGTCTATGGCTACACCTTC	CASSFQGQVYGYTF